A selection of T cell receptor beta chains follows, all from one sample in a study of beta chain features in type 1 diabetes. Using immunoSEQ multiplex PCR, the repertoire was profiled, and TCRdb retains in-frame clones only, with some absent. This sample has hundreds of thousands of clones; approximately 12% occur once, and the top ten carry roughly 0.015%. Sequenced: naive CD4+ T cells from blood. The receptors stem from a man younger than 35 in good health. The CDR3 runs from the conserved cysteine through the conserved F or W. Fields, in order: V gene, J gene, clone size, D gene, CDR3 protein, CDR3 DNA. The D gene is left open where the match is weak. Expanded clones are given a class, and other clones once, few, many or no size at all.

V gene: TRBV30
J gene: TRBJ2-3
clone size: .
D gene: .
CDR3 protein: CAWNEVAVRDTQYF
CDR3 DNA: TGTGCCTGGAACGAAGTAGCGGTCAGGGATACGCAGTATTTT

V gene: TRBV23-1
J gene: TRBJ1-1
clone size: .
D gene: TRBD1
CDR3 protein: CASSQCGTGGENTEAFF
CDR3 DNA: TGCGCCAGCAGTCAATGTGGGACAGGGGGCGAAAACACTGAAGCTTTCTTT

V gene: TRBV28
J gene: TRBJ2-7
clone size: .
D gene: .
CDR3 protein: CASSPSTVLSYEQYF
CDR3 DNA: TGTGCCAGCAGTCCCTCGACAGTGCTATCCTACGAGCAGTACTTC

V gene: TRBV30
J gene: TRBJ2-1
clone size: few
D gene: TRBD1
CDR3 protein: CAWSKPGGQGASDEQFF
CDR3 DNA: TGTGCCTGGAGTAAACCCGGGGGACAGGGGGCGTCCGATGAGCAGTTCTTC

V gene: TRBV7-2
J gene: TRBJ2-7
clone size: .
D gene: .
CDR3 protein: CASSSRGFNEQYF
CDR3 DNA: TGTGCCAGCAGCTCAAGGGGCTTTAACGAGCAGTACTTC

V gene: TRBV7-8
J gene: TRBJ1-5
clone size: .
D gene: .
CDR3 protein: CASSRYRVRYQPQHF
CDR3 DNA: TGTGCCAGCAGCCGCTACAGGGTAAGGTATCAGCCCCAGCATTTT

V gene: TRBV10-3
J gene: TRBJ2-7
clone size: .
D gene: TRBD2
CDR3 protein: CATTSGSISYEQYF
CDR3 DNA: TGTGCCACCACTAGCGGGAGTATCTCCTACGAGCAGTACTTC

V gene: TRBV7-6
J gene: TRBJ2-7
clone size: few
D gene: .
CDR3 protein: CASSLGSGVENYEQYF
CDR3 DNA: TGTGCCAGCAGCTTAGGATCAGGGGTCGAGAATTACGAGCAGTACTTC

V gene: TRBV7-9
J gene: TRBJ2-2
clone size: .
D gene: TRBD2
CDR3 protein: CASSVGTSVNTGELFF
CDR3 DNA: TGTGCCAGCAGCGTAGGGACTAGCGTCAACACCGGGGAGCTGTTTTTT

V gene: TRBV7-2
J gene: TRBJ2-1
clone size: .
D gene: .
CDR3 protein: CASTLPILAEQFF
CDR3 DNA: TGTGCCAGCACCCTTCCAATACTAGCTGAGCAGTTCTTC

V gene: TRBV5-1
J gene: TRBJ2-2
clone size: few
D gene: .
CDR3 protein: CASRQGGTGELFF
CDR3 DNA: TGCGCCAGCAGACAGGGTGGGACCGGGGAGCTGTTTTTT

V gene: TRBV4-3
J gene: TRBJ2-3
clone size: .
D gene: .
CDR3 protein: CASSGRGGDTQYF
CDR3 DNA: TGCGCCAGCAGCGGAAGAGGGGGAGATACGCAGTATTTT

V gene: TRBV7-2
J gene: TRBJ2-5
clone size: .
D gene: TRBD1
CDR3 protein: CASSSGQVQETQYF
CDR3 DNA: TGTGCCAGCAGCTCCGGACAGGTCCAAGAGACCCAGTACTTC

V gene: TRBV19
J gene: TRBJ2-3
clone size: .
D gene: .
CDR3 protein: CASSFVAGTDTQYF
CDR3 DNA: TGTGCCAGTAGTTTCGTAGCGGGCACAGATACGCAGTATTTT

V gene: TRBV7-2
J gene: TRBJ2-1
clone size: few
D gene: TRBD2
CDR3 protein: CASRALAGDYNEQFF
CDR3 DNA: TGTGCCAGCAGGGCACTAGCGGGAGACTACAATGAGCAGTTCTTC

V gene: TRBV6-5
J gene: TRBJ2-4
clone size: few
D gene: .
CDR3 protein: CASSGLILAKNIQYF
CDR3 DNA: TGTGCCAGCAGCGGACTGATACTAGCCAAAAACATTCAGTACTTC